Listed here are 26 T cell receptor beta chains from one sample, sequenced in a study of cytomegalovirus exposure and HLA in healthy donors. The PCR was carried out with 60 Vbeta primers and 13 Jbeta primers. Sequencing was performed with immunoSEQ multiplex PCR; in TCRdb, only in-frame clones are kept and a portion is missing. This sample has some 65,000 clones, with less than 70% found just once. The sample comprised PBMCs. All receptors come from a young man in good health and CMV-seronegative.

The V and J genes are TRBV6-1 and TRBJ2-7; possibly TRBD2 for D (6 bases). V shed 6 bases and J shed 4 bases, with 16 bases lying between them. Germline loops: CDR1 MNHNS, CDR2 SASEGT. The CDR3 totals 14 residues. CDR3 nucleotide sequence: TGTGCCAGCAGGGAGGGAACAGGTCCGTACGAGCAGTACTTC. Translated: CASREGTGPYEQYF.

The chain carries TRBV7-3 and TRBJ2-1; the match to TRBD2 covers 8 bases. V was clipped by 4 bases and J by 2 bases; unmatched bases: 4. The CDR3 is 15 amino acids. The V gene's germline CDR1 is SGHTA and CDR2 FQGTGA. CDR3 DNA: TGTGCCAGCAGCTCCAGCGGGGGTGCCTACAATGAGCAGTTCTTC. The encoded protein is CASSSSGGAYNEQFF.

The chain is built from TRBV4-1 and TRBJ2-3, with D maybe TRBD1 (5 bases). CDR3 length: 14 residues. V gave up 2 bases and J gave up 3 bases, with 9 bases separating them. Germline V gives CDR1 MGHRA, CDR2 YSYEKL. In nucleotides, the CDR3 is TGCGCCAGCAGCCAATACACAGGAACAGATACGCAGTATTTT. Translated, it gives CASSQYTGTDTQYF.

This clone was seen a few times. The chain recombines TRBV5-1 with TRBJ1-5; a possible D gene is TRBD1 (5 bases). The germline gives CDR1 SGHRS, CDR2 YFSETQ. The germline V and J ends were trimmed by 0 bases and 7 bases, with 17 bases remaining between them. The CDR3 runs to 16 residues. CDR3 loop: CASSLGGGGKRQPQHF. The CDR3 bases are TGCGCCAGCAGCTTGGGGGGCGGGGGGAAGCGCCAGCCCCAGCATTTT.

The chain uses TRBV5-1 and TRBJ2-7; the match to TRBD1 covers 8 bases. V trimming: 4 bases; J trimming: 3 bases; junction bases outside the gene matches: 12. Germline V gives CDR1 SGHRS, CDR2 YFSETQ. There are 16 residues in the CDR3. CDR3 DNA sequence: TGCGCCAGCAGCCAAAGCCCCGGGACAGGTGGCTACGAGCAGTACTTC. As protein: CASSQSPGTGGYEQYF.

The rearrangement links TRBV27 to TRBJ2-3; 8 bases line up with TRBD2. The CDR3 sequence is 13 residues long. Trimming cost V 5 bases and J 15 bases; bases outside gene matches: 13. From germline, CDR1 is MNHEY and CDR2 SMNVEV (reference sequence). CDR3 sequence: CASSAQAGTRVYF. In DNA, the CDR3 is TGTGCCAGCAGTGCCCAAGCCGGGACTAGGGTCTATTTT.

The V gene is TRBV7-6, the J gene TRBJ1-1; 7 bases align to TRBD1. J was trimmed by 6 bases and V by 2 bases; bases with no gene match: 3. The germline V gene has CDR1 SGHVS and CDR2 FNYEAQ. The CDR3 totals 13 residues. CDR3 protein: CASSLRQGAEAFF. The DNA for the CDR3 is TGTGCCAGCAGCTTAAGACAGGGAGCTGAAGCTTTCTTT.

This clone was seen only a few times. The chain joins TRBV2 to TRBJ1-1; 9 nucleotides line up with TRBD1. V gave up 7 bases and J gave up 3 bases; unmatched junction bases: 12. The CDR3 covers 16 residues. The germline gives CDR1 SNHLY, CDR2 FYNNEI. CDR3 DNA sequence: TGTGCCAGCACCAGACCGAGGACAGGGGTGGACACTGAAGCTTTCTTT. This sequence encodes CASTRPRTGVDTEAFF.

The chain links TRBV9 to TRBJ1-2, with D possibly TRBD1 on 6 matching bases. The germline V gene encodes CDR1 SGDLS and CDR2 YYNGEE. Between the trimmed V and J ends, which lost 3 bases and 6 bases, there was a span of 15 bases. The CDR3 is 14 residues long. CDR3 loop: CASSATTGMDGYTF. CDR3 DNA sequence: TGTGCCAGCAGCGCGACCACAGGGATGGATGGCTACACCTTC.

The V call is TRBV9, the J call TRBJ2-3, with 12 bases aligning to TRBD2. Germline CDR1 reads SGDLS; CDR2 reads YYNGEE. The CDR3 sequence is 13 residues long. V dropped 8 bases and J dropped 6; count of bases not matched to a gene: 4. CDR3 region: CASGTSGLDTQYF. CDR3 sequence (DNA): TGTGCCAGTGGGACTAGCGGGTTGGATACGCAGTATTTT.

CDR3 bases: TGTGCCAGCAGCCAAGGGGCGGTCGCGAACACCGGGGAGCTGTTTTTT. The encoded protein is CASSQGAVANTGELFF. The chain recombines TRBV7-2 with TRBJ2-2; D might be TRBD1 (5 bases). Germline V gene sequence: CDR1 SGHTA, CDR2 FQGNSA. V lost 5 bases and J lost 0, with 13 bases in between. The CDR3 runs to 16 residues.

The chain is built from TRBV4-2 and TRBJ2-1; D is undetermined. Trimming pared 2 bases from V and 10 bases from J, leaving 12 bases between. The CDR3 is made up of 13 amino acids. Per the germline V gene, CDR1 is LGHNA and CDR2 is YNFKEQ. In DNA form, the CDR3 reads TGTGCCAGCAGCCAATTGAGCGACGGGGAGCAGTTCTTC. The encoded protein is CASSQLSDGEQFF.

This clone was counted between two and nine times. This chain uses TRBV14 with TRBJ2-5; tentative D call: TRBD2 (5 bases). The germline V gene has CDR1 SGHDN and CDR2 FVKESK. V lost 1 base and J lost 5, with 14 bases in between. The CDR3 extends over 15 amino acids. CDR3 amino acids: CASSQGPSRKETQYF. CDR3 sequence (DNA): TGTGCCAGCAGCCAAGGGCCTAGCAGAAAGGAGACCCAGTACTTC.

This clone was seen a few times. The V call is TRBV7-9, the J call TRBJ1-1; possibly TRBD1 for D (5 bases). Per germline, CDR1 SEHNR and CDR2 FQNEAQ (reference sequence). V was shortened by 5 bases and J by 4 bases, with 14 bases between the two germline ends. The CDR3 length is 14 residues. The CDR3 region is CASSPAGTGTEAFF. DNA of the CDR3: TGTGCCAGCAGCCCGGCCGGGACTGGCACTGAAGCTTTCTTT.

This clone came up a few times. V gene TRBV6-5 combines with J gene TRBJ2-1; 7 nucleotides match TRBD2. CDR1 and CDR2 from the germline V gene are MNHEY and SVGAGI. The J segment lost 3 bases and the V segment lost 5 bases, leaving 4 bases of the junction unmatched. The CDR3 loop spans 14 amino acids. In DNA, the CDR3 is TGTGCCAGCAGTGCGCGGGACTACTACAATGAGCAGTTCTTC. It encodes CASSARDYYNEQFF.

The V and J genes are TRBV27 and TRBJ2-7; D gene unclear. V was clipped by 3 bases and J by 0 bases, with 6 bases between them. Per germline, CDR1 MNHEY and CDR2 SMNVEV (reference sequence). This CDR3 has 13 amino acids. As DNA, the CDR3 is TGTGCCAGCAGTTTGGCGGACTCCTACGAGCAGTACTTC. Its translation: CASSLADSYEQYF.

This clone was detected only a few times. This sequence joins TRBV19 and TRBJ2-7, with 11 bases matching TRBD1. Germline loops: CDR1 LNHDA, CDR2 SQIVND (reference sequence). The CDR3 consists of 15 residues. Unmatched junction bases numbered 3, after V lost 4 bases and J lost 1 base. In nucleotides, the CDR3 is TGTGCCAGTAGTAGGGGACAGGGGGATTCCTACGAGCAGTACTTC. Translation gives CASSRGQGDSYEQYF.

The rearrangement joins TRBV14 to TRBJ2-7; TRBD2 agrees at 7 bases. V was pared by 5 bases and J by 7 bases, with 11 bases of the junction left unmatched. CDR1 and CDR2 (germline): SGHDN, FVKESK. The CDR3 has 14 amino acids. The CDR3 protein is CASSKWEGVKEQYF. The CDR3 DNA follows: TGTGCCAGCAGCAAATGGGAGGGTGTTAAGGAGCAGTACTTC.

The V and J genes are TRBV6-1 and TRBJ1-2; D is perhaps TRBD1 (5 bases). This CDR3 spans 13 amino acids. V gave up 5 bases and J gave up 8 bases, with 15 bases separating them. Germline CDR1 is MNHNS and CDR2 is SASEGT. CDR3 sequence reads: CASSPRDLGGYTF. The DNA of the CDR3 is TGTGCCAGCAGTCCCAGGGATCTTGGAGGCTACACCTTC.

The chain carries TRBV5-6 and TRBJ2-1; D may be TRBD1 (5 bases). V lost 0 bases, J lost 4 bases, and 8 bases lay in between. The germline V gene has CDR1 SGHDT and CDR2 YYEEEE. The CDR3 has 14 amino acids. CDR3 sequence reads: CASSLVQGYNEQFF. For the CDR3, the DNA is TGTGCCAGCAGCTTGGTTCAGGGTTACAATGAGCAGTTCTTC. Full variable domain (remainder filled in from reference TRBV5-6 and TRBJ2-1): DAGVTQSPTHLIKTRGQQVTLRCSPKSGHDTVSWYQQALGQGPQFIFQYYEEEERQRGNFPDRFSGHQFPNYSSELNVNALLLGDSALYLCASSLVQGYNEQFFGPGTRLTVL.

The CDR3 region has the DNA TGTGCCAGCAGCGGACAGTCCGCGAACACTGAAGCTTTCTTT. Translated, it gives CASSGQSANTEAFF. The J gene is TRBJ1-1, the V gene TRBV2, with TRBD1 as a possible D gene (6 bases). The CDR3 length is 14 residues. The V end lost 6 bases, the J end lost 1 base, and 12 bases lay between the germline ends. Germline CDR1 reads SNHLY; CDR2 reads FYNNEI.

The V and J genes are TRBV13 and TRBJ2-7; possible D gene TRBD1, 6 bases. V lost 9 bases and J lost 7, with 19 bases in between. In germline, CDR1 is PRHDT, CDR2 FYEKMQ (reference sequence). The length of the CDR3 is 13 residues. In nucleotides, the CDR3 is TGTGCCAGTCAGGGGCGATTGGGGGAAGAGCAGTACTTC. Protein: CASQGRLGEEQYF.

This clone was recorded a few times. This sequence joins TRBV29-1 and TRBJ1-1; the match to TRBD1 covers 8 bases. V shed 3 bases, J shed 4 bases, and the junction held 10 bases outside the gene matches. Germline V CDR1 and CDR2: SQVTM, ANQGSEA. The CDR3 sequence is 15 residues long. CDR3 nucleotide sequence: TGCAGCGTTGAGGTTCGCAGGGGGCTTAGCACTGAAGCTTTCTTT. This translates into CSVEVRRGLSTEAFF. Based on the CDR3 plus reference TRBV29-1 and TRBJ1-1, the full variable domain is SAVISQKPSRDICQRGTSLTIQCQVDSQVTMMFWYRQQPGQSLTLIATANQGSEATYESGFVIDKFPISRPNLTFSTLTVSNMSPEDSSIYLCSVEVRRGLSTEAFFGQGTRLTVV.

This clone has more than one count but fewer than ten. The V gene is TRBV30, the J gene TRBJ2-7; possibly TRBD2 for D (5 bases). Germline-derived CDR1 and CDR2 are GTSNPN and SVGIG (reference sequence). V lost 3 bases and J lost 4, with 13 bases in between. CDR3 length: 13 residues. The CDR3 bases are TGTGCCTGGAGCGGAGGAGGCTCGTACGAGCAGTACTTC. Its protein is CAWSGGGSYEQYF.

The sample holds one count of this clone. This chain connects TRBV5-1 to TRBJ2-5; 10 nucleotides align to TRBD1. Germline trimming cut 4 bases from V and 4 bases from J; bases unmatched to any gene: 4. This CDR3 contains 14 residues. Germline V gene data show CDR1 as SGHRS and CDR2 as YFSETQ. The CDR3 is CASSTDRGGETQYF. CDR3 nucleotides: TGCGCCAGCAGCACGGACAGGGGGGGAGAGACCCAGTACTTC.

The CDR3 loop reads CASSLSAGVRGANTGELFF. The DNA of the CDR3 is TGTGCCAGCAGCTTATCTGCTGGGGTGCGGGGCGCGAACACCGGGGAGCTGTTTTTT. This chain connects TRBV7-7 to TRBJ2-2; D is possibly TRBD2 (6 bases). Trimming left V 2 bases short and J 0 bases short, with 19 bases between. The CDR3 extends over 19 amino acids. Germline V gives CDR1 SSHAT, CDR2 FNYEAQ (reference sequence).